These T cell receptor beta chains were read from a single sample in a study of blood T cell repertoires in COVID-19. Using immunoSEQ multiplex PCR, the repertoire was profiled, and TCRdb retains in-frame clones only, with some absent. The sample carries over 200,000 clones, approximately 85% recorded once. Sample: PBMCs or T cells enriched from blood (not recorded which). Receptor source: a woman aged 50 to 65 who had recovered from COVID-19. CDR3s include the opening cysteine and the closing phenylalanine or tryptophan. The D gene is left open where the match is weak. Clone size appears in some rows only: once, few, many, or a class for an expanded clone.

len: 15; d_gene: TRBD1; abundance: -; v_gene: TRBV28; CDR3aa: CASKDRGLFSDTQYF
len: 14; d_gene: -; abundance: -; v_gene: TRBV14; CDR3aa: CASSQVGGRGGYTF
len: 15; d_gene: -; abundance: once; v_gene: TRBV28; CDR3aa: CASTEDWSLYNEQFF
len: 16; d_gene: TRBD1; abundance: -; v_gene: TRBV29-1; CDR3aa: CSVDLGQGVPGTEAFF
len: 14; d_gene: -; abundance: few; v_gene: TRBV7-2; CDR3aa: CASSHPGSSYEQYF
len: 13; d_gene: -; abundance: -; v_gene: TRBV28; CDR3aa: CASSFWQFYGYTF
len: 13; d_gene: -; abundance: -; v_gene: TRBV5-1; CDR3aa: CASSLAGGETQYF
len: 14; d_gene: -; abundance: -; v_gene: TRBV9; CDR3aa: CASSVERGYYGYTF
len: 15; d_gene: -; abundance: -; v_gene: TRBV5-6; CDR3aa: CASSLGTQLRHEQYF
len: 16; d_gene: TRBD2; abundance: -; v_gene: TRBV5-1; CDR3aa: CASSSGLAASTDTQYF
len: 17; d_gene: -; abundance: -; v_gene: TRBV3-1/TRBV3-2; CDR3aa: CASSQSYGREGTGELFF
len: 14; d_gene: -; abundance: -; v_gene: TRBV10-3; CDR3aa: CAISPHPLGYEQYF
len: 16; d_gene: TRBD2; abundance: -; v_gene: TRBV2; CDR3aa: CASSEDGLAGSYEQFF
len: 14; d_gene: TRBD1; abundance: -; v_gene: TRBV25-1; CDR3aa: CASSVGQGRHEQYF
len: 14; d_gene: -; abundance: -; v_gene: TRBV9; CDR3aa: CASRDQGSGNTIYF
len: 15; d_gene: TRBD1; abundance: -; v_gene: TRBV6-5; CDR3aa: CASTRDRGLNSPLHF
len: 14; d_gene: -; abundance: -; v_gene: TRBV21-1; CDR3aa: CASSNLLGDTEAFF
len: 15; d_gene: TRBD1; abundance: -; v_gene: TRBV28; CDR3aa: CASSSSGTANTEAFF
len: 15; d_gene: TRBD1; abundance: -; v_gene: TRBV10-3; CDR3aa: CAAKEGGTPYNEQFF
len: 17; d_gene: TRBD2; abundance: once; v_gene: TRBV5-1; CDR3aa: CASSSLAGGFVTDTQYF
len: 17; d_gene: TRBD2; abundance: -; v_gene: TRBV9; CDR3aa: CASSGPLRAGVSNEQFF
len: 15; d_gene: TRBD2; abundance: -; v_gene: TRBV5-1; CDR3aa: CASSLTSGSSYEQYF
len: 15; d_gene: TRBD1; abundance: once; v_gene: TRBV27; CDR3aa: CASSFVTGGNSPLHF
len: 18; d_gene: TRBD1; abundance: -; v_gene: TRBV5-4; CDR3aa: CASSPFILLTGVEDTQYF
len: 15; d_gene: TRBD2; abundance: -; v_gene: TRBV20-1; CDR3aa: CSASSGSGRAYEQYF
len: 13; d_gene: TRBD1; abundance: -; v_gene: TRBV3-1/TRBV3-2; CDR3aa: CASSQNRGDTQYF
len: 12; d_gene: -; abundance: -; v_gene: TRBV18; CDR3aa: CASSPGAHEQYF
len: 14; d_gene: -; abundance: once; v_gene: TRBV27; CDR3aa: CASSLWETGYEQYF
len: 12; d_gene: -; abundance: -; v_gene: TRBV18; CDR3aa: CASSPSSVKLFF
len: 14; d_gene: -; abundance: -; v_gene: TRBV2; CDR3aa: CASRVQPNTGELFF
len: 15; d_gene: -; abundance: -; v_gene: TRBV5-1; CDR3aa: CASTLTGGGNQPQHF